The 26 T cell receptor beta chains in this list originate from one sample, sequenced in a study of CD8 T cells in Susac syndrome. RNA amounts of about 0.5 to 1 ug underwent reverse transcription with random hexamers. MiXCR, run by TCRdb on the immunoSEQ multiplex PCR reads, gives a single entry per CDR3 protein. The table lists some 180,000 distinct CDR3 sequences, about 93% of them singletons. Sequences were obtained from CD4+ T cells from PBMCs. The source is a human donor with Susac syndrome.

The gene calls are TRBV20-1 and TRBJ2-7, with 7 bases identical to TRBD2. This CDR3 spans 15 amino acids. The germline V gene encodes CDR1 DFQATT and CDR2 SNEGSKA (reference sequence). After removal of 5 bases from V and 7 bases from J, the junction contained 17 bases not matched to a gene. CDR3: CSAPAGVLGSGEQYF. DNA of the CDR3: TGCAGTGCTCCCGCGGGGGTGCTCGGATCGGGGGAGCAGTACTTC.

The chain combines TRBV4-1 with TRBJ2-1; no clear D. Germline V CDR1 and CDR2: MGHRA, YSYEKL. CDR3 size: 14 residues. The V and J ends lost 1 base and 6 bases respectively, with 10 bases between them. CDR3 sequence: CASSQVAVINEQFF. The CDR3 bases are TGCGCCAGCAGCCAAGTCGCCGTCATCAATGAGCAGTTCTTC.

This chain joins TRBV25-1 and TRBJ1-2; possibly TRBD1 for D (5 bases). Trimming left V 0 bases short and J 6 bases short, with 11 bases between. The CDR3 runs 14 residues. In germline, CDR1 is MGHDK, CDR2 SYGVNS. CDR3 sequence (DNA): TGTGCCAGCAGTGAATACGGGACGTTAAATGGCTACACCTTC. It is translated as CASSEYGTLNGYTF.

A few counts support this clonotype. The rearrangement links TRBV20-1 to TRBJ2-7; 8 bases agree with TRBD2. The length of the CDR3 is 14 residues. Germline CDR1 DFQATT, CDR2 SNEGSKA (reference sequence). Unmatched junction bases numbered 5, after V lost 0 bases and J lost 4 bases. In nucleotides, the CDR3 is TGCAGTGCTAGAGATATGAGCGGGGGATACGAGCAGTACTTC. Its translation: CSARDMSGGYEQYF.

The chain uses TRBV23-1 and TRBJ1-1; D remains unclear. TRBV23-1 is treated as an ORF (open reading frame) with a function not yet certain. The CDR3 contains 15 residues. The ends were cut back, 3 bases at V and 0 bases at J, with 11 bases in the middle. The CDR3 loop reads CASSQPGPLNTEAFF. For the CDR3, the DNA is TGCGCCAGCAGTCAGCCCGGACCCCTGAACACTGAAGCTTTCTTT.

The chain uses TRBV2 and TRBJ2-1; D ambiguous. CDR1 is SNHLY and CDR2 is FYNNEI in the germline V gene. The CDR3 length is 13 residues. V gave up 0 bases and J gave up 6 bases, with 6 bases separating them. The CDR3 reads CASSEARINEQFF. Written as DNA, the CDR3 is TGTGCCAGCAGTGAAGCTAGAATCAATGAGCAGTTCTTC.

The genes are TRBV3-1 and TRBJ1-6; TRBD1 agrees at 7 bases. The CDR3 runs 13 residues. Germline CDR1 and CDR2: LGHDT and YNNKEL (reference sequence). The ends lost 4 bases at V and 9 bases at J; junction bases unmatched: 3. CDR3 nucleotide sequence: TGTGCCAGCAGCCCTGACAGGGCTTCACCCCTCCACTTT. Translation: CASSPDRASPLHF.

This clonotype was seen once. The chain uses TRBV30 and TRBJ2-7; 8 bases map to TRBD2. Germline V gene data show CDR1 as GTSNPN and CDR2 as SVGIG (reference sequence). The CDR3 runs 14 residues. J was trimmed by 0 bases and V by 1 base; bases with no gene match: 2. This CDR3 is CAWSGGTSSYEQYF. The DNA for the CDR3 is TGTGCCTGGAGTGGTGGGACTAGCTCCTACGAGCAGTACTTC. The full variable domain, its missing parts supplied by reference TRBV30 and TRBJ2-7, is SQTIHQWPATLVQPVGSPLSLECTVEGTSNPNLYWYRQAAGRGLQLLFYSVGIGQISSEVPQNLSASRPQDRQFILSSKKLLLSDSGFYLCAWSGGTSSYEQYFGPGTRLTVT.

The V gene is TRBV15, the J gene TRBJ1-6; D gene ambiguous. The germline V gene has CDR1 LNHNV and CDR2 YYDKDF (reference sequence). The CDR3 contains 13 residues. V was cut by 6 bases and J by 14 bases, with 17 bases left in between. CDR3 in DNA: TGTGCCACCAGACCGGATTTGGGTGGATCCCTCCACTTT. Translation gives CATRPDLGGSLHF.

The chain joins TRBV29-1 to TRBJ2-1; 7 nucleotides match TRBD2. Germline trimming cut 3 bases from V and 4 bases from J; bases unmatched to any gene: 3. The CDR3 is 13 residues long. Germline loops: CDR1 SQVTM, CDR2 ANQGSEA. CDR3 region: CSVDWGGYNEQFF. CDR3 nucleotides: TGCAGCGTTGATTGGGGGGGGTACAATGAGCAGTTCTTC.

The rearrangement uses TRBV7-9 and TRBJ1-5; 8 nucleotides align to TRBD1. The germline V gene has CDR1 SEHNR and CDR2 FQNEAQ (reference sequence). The CDR3 has 15 residues. Trimming took 5 bases from V and 7 from J; bases not matched to a gene: 10. CDR3 in DNA: TGTGCCAGCAGCGGCGGACAGGGTATCGGGCAGCCCCAGCATTTT. Translation: CASSGGQGIGQPQHF.

Here the CDR3 DNA reads TGTGCCTGGAGTGGGGTGATCACGAACACTGAAGCTTTCTTT. It codes for CAWSGVITNTEAFF. The chain couples TRBV30 to TRBJ1-1; no clear D gene. The germline gives CDR1 GTSNPN, CDR2 SVGIG (reference sequence). Trimming stripped 1 base from V and 1 base from J, with 10 bases between. This CDR3 has 14 residues. Using reference TRBV30 and TRBJ1-1 for the parts outside the CDR3, the full variable domain is SQTIHQWPATLVQPVGSPLSLECTVEGTSNPNLYWYRQAAGRGLQLLFYSVGIGQISSEVPQNLSASRPQDRQFILSSKKLLLSDSGFYLCAWSGVITNTEAFFGQGTRLTVV.

V usage is TRBV7-3 and J usage is TRBJ1-2; TRBD1 might be the D (5 bases). Per the germline V gene, CDR1 is SGHTA and CDR2 is FQGTGA. The CDR3 is made up of 15 amino acids. Trimming cost V 5 bases and J 4 bases, with 17 bases left between them. The CDR3 protein is CASSKWDLDVYGYTF. The CDR3 region has the DNA TGTGCCAGCAGCAAATGGGACCTGGACGTCTATGGCTACACCTTC.

V gene TRBV6-2 or TRBV6-3 combines with J gene TRBJ2-5, with 9 bases that match TRBD2. Germline-derived CDR1 and CDR2 are MNHEY and SVGEGT. The CDR3 is 14 amino acids. The V and J ends lost 5 bases and 3 bases, in that order; junction bases with no gene match: 4. CDR3 sequence (DNA): TGTGCCAGCAGTGAAGGACTAGCGAAAGAGACCCAGTACTTC. It translates to CASSEGLAKETQYF.

The chain has TRBV20-1 and TRBJ2-5; D not certain. The germline V gene has CDR1 DFQATT and CDR2 SNEGSKA (reference sequence). The CDR3 has 12 amino acids. Trimming left V 6 bases short and J 1 base short, with 9 bases between. Written as DNA, the CDR3 is TGCAGTGCGCAAGTAGGCCAAGAGACCCAGTACTTC. It encodes CSAQVGQETQYF.

This rearrangement joins TRBV2 to TRBJ2-7; 8 bases match TRBD1. This CDR3 has 16 amino acids. J gave up 1 base and V 2 bases, and 7 bases lay outside the gene matches. Germline CDR1 SNHLY, CDR2 FYNNEI. This CDR3 reads CASSERTGFFSYEQYF. The CDR3 bases are TGTGCCAGCAGTGAAAGGACAGGGTTTTTTTCCTACGAGCAGTACTTC.

The chain is built from TRBV4-1 and TRBJ1-5; D is ambiguous. Germline loops: CDR1 MGHRA, CDR2 YSYEKL. With 1 base removed from V and 0 bases from J, the gap between germline ends came to 10 bases. This CDR3 is built from 16 residues. The DNA for the CDR3 is TGCGCCAGCAGCCAAGGGATCAAAGTTAGCAATCAGCCCCAGCATTTT. Its protein product is CASSQGIKVSNQPQHF.

This chain joins TRBV9 and TRBJ2-7; 8 bases fit TRBD2. Per germline, CDR1 SGDLS and CDR2 YYNGEE. Trimming at V came to 4 bases and at J to 6 bases, leaving 6 bases not matched to a gene. The CDR3 loop spans 13 amino acids. The CDR3 DNA is TGTGCCAGCAGCTTCCCCGGGACTAGCGAGCAGTACTTC. Encoded protein: CASSFPGTSEQYF.

The genes are TRBV12-3 or TRBV12-4 and TRBJ2-3; 7 bases agree with TRBD1. The CDR3 runs to 14 residues. V lost 3 bases to trimming and J lost 4 bases; unmatched junction nucleotides: 4. DNA for the CDR3: TGTGCCAGCAGTTTTAACAGGGGATCAGATACGCAGTATTTT. Its protein product is CASSFNRGSDTQYF.

V is TRBV12-3 or TRBV12-4 and J is TRBJ1-5; D gene unclear. V lost 5 bases and J lost 10, with 12 bases in between. The CDR3 has 12 residues. CDR3 nucleotides: TGTGCCAGCAGTCGTCCCCTCGGACCCCAGCATTTT. Protein product: CASSRPLGPQHF.

This sequence joins TRBV9 and TRBJ2-5; 10 bases map to TRBD2. The junction had 2 bases not matched to a gene; V was cut back by 0 bases and J by 0 bases. The germline gives CDR1 SGDLS, CDR2 YYNGEE. The length of the CDR3 is 16 residues. The CDR3 sequence is CASSVGGLANQETQYF. The CDR3 nucleotides are TGTGCCAGCAGCGTAGGGGGACTAGCGAACCAAGAGACCCAGTACTTC.

The rearrangement links TRBV3-1 to TRBJ2-2, with 7 bases that match TRBD2. Germline CDR1 reads LGHDT; CDR2 reads YNNKEL (reference sequence). The CDR3 loop spans 16 amino acids. After removal of 2 bases from V and 3 bases from J, the junction contained 6 bases not matched to a gene. The CDR3 region is CASSQSGLGDTGELFF. The CDR3 DNA sequence: TGTGCCAGCAGCCAAAGTGGACTAGGGGACACCGGGGAGCTGTTTTTT.

V and J are TRBV18 and TRBJ2-3; 7 bases agree with TRBD1. The V gene end was trimmed by 6 bases and the J gene end by 2 bases; junction bases not matched to a gene: 5. Germline CDR1 is KGHSH and CDR2 is LQKENI. The length of the CDR3 is 14 residues. In nucleotides, the CDR3 is TGTGCCAGCTCTAAGGGACAGAACACAGATACGCAGTATTTT. This encodes CASSKGQNTDTQYF.

The chain is built from TRBV20-1 and TRBJ1-4; 7 bases align to TRBD1. This CDR3 is built from 15 residues. Germline V gives CDR1 DFQATT, CDR2 SNEGSKA (reference sequence). J was trimmed by 5 bases and V by 1 base; bases with no gene match: 7. The CDR3 sequence: CSARAPGQRNEKLFF. The CDR3 DNA follows: TGCAGTGCTAGAGCTCCGGGACAGAGGAATGAAAAACTGTTTTTT.

The V and J genes are TRBV20-1 and TRBJ1-3, with no clear D. V lost 5 bases and J 0 bases, leaving 8 bases between the germline ends. This CDR3 spans 13 amino acids. Germline CDR1 reads DFQATT; CDR2 reads SNEGSKA (reference sequence). The CDR3 sequence: CSAESSSGNTIYF. The CDR3 coding sequence is TGCAGTGCTGAATCAAGCTCTGGAAACACCATATATTTT.

The chain recombines TRBV20-1 with TRBJ2-1; D is undetermined. The CDR3 extends over 15 amino acids. Trimming left V 2 bases short and J 0 bases short, with 11 bases between. Germline V gives CDR1 DFQATT, CDR2 SNEGSKA (reference sequence). CDR3 coding DNA: TGCAGTGCTAGACGTCCAGGTTTCTCCTACAATGAGCAGTTCTTC. This gives the protein CSARRPGFSYNEQFF.